A selection of T cell receptor beta chains follows, all from one sample in a study of T cells after yellow fever vaccination. TCRdb analysed the 5' RACE reads with MiXCR anew, one entry per CDR3 protein. The sample includes around 500,000 distinct CDR3 sequences, 21% seen only once; the top ten take about a sixth. Sequencing was performed on PBMCs, taken more than 20 days after the first yellow fever vaccination. These TCRs come from a man between 18 and 29 years old who received the YFV17D yellow fever vaccine. Each CDR3 is given with its conserved first and last residue. A D gene is named only where the DNA matches it firmly. The listing skips clone size in some rows; elsewhere it reads once, few, many or a size class.

j_call v_call clone_size d_call cdr3_aa cdr3_nt
TRBJ2-5 TRBV7-6 few TRBD1 CASSPEQGARETQYF TGTGCCAGCAGCCCTGAACAGGGGGCGCGTGAGACCCAGTACTTC
TRBJ2-6 TRBV6-5 few - CASSYFSVRASGANVLTF TGTGCCAGCAGTTACTTTTCCGTCAGGGCCTCTGGGGCCAACGTCCTGACTTTC
TRBJ2-2 TRBV20-1 - TRBD1 CSARVVYRGLDTGELFF TGCAGTGCTAGAGTTGTGTACAGGGGGCTCGACACCGGGGAGCTGTTTTTT
TRBJ1-4 TRBV4-3 - TRBD1 CASSQSPGQGSRTNEKLFF TGCGCCAGCAGCCAATCACCTGGACAGGGAAGCAGAACTAATGAAAAACTGTTTTTT
TRBJ1-4 TRBV15 few - CATSRDTAGNEKLFF TGTGCCACCAGCAGAGATACAGCAGGAAATGAAAAACTGTTTTTT
TRBJ2-2 TRBV11-2 few - CASSPEGGSTGELFF TGTGCCAGCAGCCCCGAGGGGGGAAGTACCGGGGAGCTGTTTTTT
TRBJ1-6 TRBV7-9 - - CASKGGSDNSPLHF TGTGCCAGCAAAGGGGGATCGGATAATTCACCCCTCCACTTT
TRBJ2-1 TRBV24-1 - - CATGGSVDNEQFF TGTGCCACCGGAGGGAGTGTAGACAATGAGCAGTTCTTC
TRBJ2-7 TRBV10-3 - - CAIRRTENYEQYF TGTGCCATCAGGAGGACAGAGAACTACGAGCAGTACTTC
TRBJ2-2 TRBV9 - - CASSDRAGSTGELFF TGTGCCAGCAGCGACAGGGCGGGGAGCACCGGGGAGCTGTTTTTT
TRBJ2-1 TRBV5-1 - - CASSLWQYNEQFF TGCGCCAGCAGCCTGTGGCAATACAATGAGCAGTTCTTC
TRBJ1-2 TRBV7-9 few - CASSPQAGGGYTF TGTGCCAGCAGCCCCCAAGCTGGCGGTGGCTACACCTTC
TRBJ1-2 TRBV19 - - CASKQGAYGYTF TGTGCCAGTAAACAGGGCGCCTATGGCTACACCTTC
TRBJ2-2 TRBV7-3 once - CASSLNPAQNTGELFF TGTGCCAGCAGCTTAAACCCAGCACAGAACACCGGGGAGCTGTTTTTT
TRBJ2-5 TRBV20-1 - - CSARAQGWETQYF TGCAGTGCTAGAGCTCAGGGTTGGGAGACCCAGTACTTC
TRBJ1-2 TRBV12-3/TRBV12-4 few TRBD1 CASSPGGTVNYGYTF TGTGCCAGCAGTCCCGGTGGGACAGTGAACTATGGCTACACCTTC
TRBJ2-7 TRBV11-2 - TRBD1 CASSGTVSSYEQYF TGTGCCAGCAGCGGGACAGTGAGCTCCTACGAGCAGTACTTC
TRBJ2-7 TRBV7-2 many TRBD1 CASSSDRGPYEQYF TGTGCCAGCAGCTCCGACAGGGGGCCCTACGAGCAGTACTTC
TRBJ2-7 TRBV6-1 - TRBD2 CASSPGTSESYEQYF TGTGCCAGCAGCCCTGGGACTAGCGAATCCTACGAGCAGTACTTC
TRBJ2-6 TRBV28 - TRBD1 CASSLNRGTGANVLTF TGTGCCAGCAGTTTGAACAGGGGCACTGGGGCCAACGTCCTGACTTTC
TRBJ2-5 TRBV7-2 few - CASSPSRVQETQYF TGTGCCAGCAGCCCCTCTAGGGTGCAAGAGACCCAGTACTTC
TRBJ2-7 TRBV12-3/TRBV12-4 few TRBD1 CASSLRQGEGEQYF TGTGCCAGCAGTTTAAGACAGGGGGAAGGAGAGCAGTACTTC
TRBJ2-7 TRBV20-1 few - CSAPGVSYEQYF TGCAGTGCTCCGGGAGTCTCCTACGAGCAGTACTTC
TRBJ1-1 TRBV9 many - CASSVGDTEAFF TGTGCCAGCAGCGTGGGGGACACTGAAGCTTTCTTT
TRBJ2-6 TRBV4-3 few - CASSQGGGPSGANVLTF TGCGCCAGCAGCCAAGGGGGAGGTCCCTCTGGGGCCAACGTCCTGACTTTC
TRBJ1-2 TRBV7-2 - - CASCRTPQDGYTF TGTGCCAGCTGCCGGACCCCGCAGGATGGCTACACCTTC
TRBJ2-7 TRBV27 - TRBD2 CASSPQAGGAYEQYF TGTGCCAGCAGTCCGCAAGCGGGGGGGGCCTACGAGCAGTACTTC
TRBJ2-2 TRBV6-1 few - CASSGLGVTGELFF TGTGCCAGCAGTGGCCTAGGGGTCACCGGGGAGCTGTTTTTT
TRBJ1-6 TRBV6-5 - - CASSFETDSPLHF TGTGCCAGCAGTTTTGAGACAGATTCACCCCTCCACTTT
TRBJ1-2 TRBV3-1 - - CASSLGQYYGYTF TGTGCCAGCAGCCTAGGACAGTACTATGGCTACACCTTC
TRBJ1-1 TRBV12-3/TRBV12-4 - TRBD1 CASSLVPGQHEAFF TGTGCCAGCAGTTTAGTCCCGGGACAGCATGAAGCTTTCTTT
TRBJ2-1 TRBV7-3 few - CASSLLRGSASYNEQFF TGTGCCAGCAGCTTACTACGGGGGAGCGCCTCCTACAATGAGCAGTTCTTC
TRBJ1-2 TRBV12-3/TRBV12-4 - - CASSQGRNGYTF TGTGCCAGCAGCCAGGGGAGGAATGGCTACACCTTC
TRBJ1-6 TRBV7-9 - - CASSLDKRNSPLHF TGTGCCAGCAGCTTAGATAAACGGAATTCACCCCTCCACTTT
TRBJ1-2 TRBV4-1 - - CASSHEGLQGANYGYTF TGCGCCAGCAGCCATGAGGGATTACAGGGAGCTAACTATGGCTACACCTTC
TRBJ2-1 TRBV5-1 few - CASSYPGGDEQFF TGCGCCAGCAGCTACCCCGGGGGCGATGAGCAGTTCTTC
TRBJ2-1 TRBV25-1 few TRBD2 CASREGLAGSEFF TGTGCCAGCAGGGAAGGACTAGCGGGGTCTGAGTTCTTC
TRBJ1-5 TRBV12-3/TRBV12-4 few - CASSSLGGDQPQHF TGTGCCAGCAGCTCCCTGGGCGGGGATCAGCCCCAGCATTTT
TRBJ2-4 TRBV12-3/TRBV12-4 few - CASSTLAKNIQYF TGTGCCAGCAGCACACTAGCCAAAAACATTCAGTACTTC
TRBJ2-5 TRBV20-1 - - CSAKGGRETQYF TGCAGTGCAAAGGGGGGAAGGGAGACCCAGTACTTC
TRBJ2-7 TRBV5-1 - - CASSLDLSYEQYF TGCGCCAGCAGCTTGGATCTTAGCTACGAGCAGTACTTC